Below, 17 T cell receptor beta chains from the same sample are listed, as sequenced in a study of prognosis after radiotherapy for stage I lung cancer (dated by TCRdb to the early 2020s). For sequencing, an Illumina HiSeq 3000 was employed. Two rounds of multiplex PCR were used to amplify the TCR beta CDR3 region from genomic DNA. The first PCR round used primers specific to each TRBV and TRBJ gene, with sequences filed in Chinese patent CN105087789A. Starting from the raw public reads, TCRdb applied fastp trimming at Q25, assembled clones with MiXCR and retained in-frame beta chains. CDR3 protein duplicates are merged, each entry listing the most common genes and DNA. In all, the sample holds around 51,000 distinct CDR3 sequences, and less than 45% of those were seen once. The ten largest make up about 8.3% of the sample. Sequencing used PBMCs, obtained before or after stereotactic body radiation therapy (not recorded which). The receptors shown here come from a donor over 45 with non-small cell lung cancer.

Ten or more counts support this clonotype. This chain's CDR3 is CASSSWGGEQYF. The DNA for the CDR3 is TGTGCCAGCAGCTCGTGGGGTGGCGAGCAGTACTTC. J is TRBJ2-7 and V is TRBV7-8; D is unresolved. Trimming removed 4 bases at V and 6 bases at J, with 10 bases between. Germline values: CDR1 SGHVS, CDR2 FQNEAQ. This CDR3 contains 12 residues. The variable domain in full, completed from reference TRBV7-8 and TRBJ2-7, reads GAGVSQSPRYKVAKRGQDVALRCDPISGHVSLFWYQQALGQGPEFLTYFQNEAQLDKSGLPSDRFFAERPEGSVSTLKIQRTQQEDSAVYLCASSSWGGEQYFGPGTRLTVT.

This clonotype was seen many times. The V gene is TRBV7-9, the J gene TRBJ2-1; 10 nucleotides match TRBD2. Per germline, CDR1 SEHNR and CDR2 FQNEAQ (reference sequence). After removal of 3 bases from V and 6 bases from J, the junction contained 5 bases not matched to a gene. This CDR3 comprises 15 residues. The CDR3 sequence: CASSFPGTSVNEQFF. CDR3 nucleotides: TGTGCCAGCAGCTTCCCGGGGACTAGCGTCAATGAGCAGTTCTTC.

This clonotype occurred a few times. A much larger clone lies one base from this, so it may be a read error. The chain is built from TRBV28 and TRBJ2-1; the D gene is possibly TRBD1 (6 bases). Trimming removed 7 bases from V and 6 bases from J, with 10 bases in between. The CDR3 is made up of 12 amino acids. The germline CDR1 and CDR2 sequences are MDHEN and SYDVKM. This CDR3 is CASIGGINEQFF. The DNA of the CDR3 is TGTGCCAGCATAGGGGGAATCAATGAGCAGTTCTTC.

Details on this clonotype: Germline is not matched at one junction end, which may reflect a read error. The CDR3 reads CASSLEGRPSTDTHYF. The CDR3 DNA is TGCGCCAGCAGCTTGGAGGGGCGTCCTAGCACAGATACGCATTATTTT. The chain couples TRBV5-1 to TRBJ2-3; D might be TRBD1 or TRBD2, each matching 5 bases. CDR1 SGHRS and CDR2 YFSETQ come from the germline V gene. The CDR3 runs 16 residues. The variable domain in full, with the rest retrieved from reference TRBV5-1 and TRBJ2-3, is KAGVTQTPRYLIKTRGQQVTLSCSPISGHRSVSWYQQTPGQGLQFLFEYFSETQRNKGNFPGRFSGRQFSNSRSEMNVSTLELGDSALYLCASSLEGRPSTDTHYFGPGTRLTVL.

The chain carries TRBV30 and TRBJ1-1; D may be TRBD1 (6 bases). Germline CDR1 GTSNPN, CDR2 SVGIG (reference sequence). V shed 3 bases and J shed 5 bases, with 16 bases lying between them. The CDR3 runs 14 residues. CDR3 DNA: TGTGCCTGGAGGCCTTTGGGGGCGAGGACTGAAGCTTTCTTT. Translated, it gives CAWRPLGARTEAFF.

The chain carries TRBV19 and TRBJ2-2, with D perhaps matching TRBD2 (7 bases). The V gene's germline CDR1 is LNHDA and CDR2 SQIVND (reference sequence). The V gene lost 4 bases and the J gene lost 7 bases, with 16 bases spanning the gap. This CDR3 is 15 amino acids long. The CDR3 reads CASSKLGGRGGELFF. The CDR3 DNA is TGTGCCAGTAGTAAACTCGGGGGGCGGGGCGGGGAGCTGTTTTTT.

Worth noting for this clonotype: This may arise from a read error, as a much more abundant clone is one base away. The V and J genes are TRBV10-3 and TRBJ1-1, with no clear D. CDR1 and CDR2 from the germline V gene are ENHRY and SYGVKD. The CDR3 runs to 12 residues. The chain's CDR3 is CTISESYVGAFF. CDR3 nucleotides: TGTACCATCAGTGAGTCGTACGTGGGAGCTTTCTTT.

The CDR3 sequence is CASSSGASGQYF. The CDR3 coding sequence is TGTGCCAGCAGCTCTGGGGCTTCGGGGCAGTACTTC. This chain joins TRBV5-4 and TRBJ2-5; D tentatively reads TRBD1 or TRBD2 (5 bases each). V lost 3 bases to trimming and J lost 11 bases, with 14 bases between them. CDR3 size: 12 residues. From germline, CDR1 is SGHNT and CDR2 YYREEE (reference sequence).

A word on this clonotype: The junction and the germline gene differ at one end; a read error may be behind it. The CDR3 DNA follows: TGTGCCAGCAGGAAGGGGTGGCAGCACCAGCATTTT. This sequence encodes CASRKGWQHQHF. V and J are TRBV6-1 and TRBJ1-5, with D perhaps TRBD1 (5 bases). Germline lookup yields CDR1 MNHNS and CDR2 SASEGT. The CDR3 contains 12 residues.

Remarks on this clonotype: This likely came from a read error, as a far larger clone is one base away. The chain couples TRBV2 to TRBJ2-1, with a possible D match to TRBD2 (6 bases). Germline-derived CDR1 and CDR2 are SNHLY and FYNNEI. V shed 6 bases and J shed 10 bases, with 22 bases lying between them. CDR3 size: 15 residues. The CDR3 sequence is CASSRPVLAIREQFF. CDR3 nucleotides: TGTGCCAGCAGCCGACCGGTACTAGCTATACGGGAGCAGTTCTTC.

This clonotype was picked up many times. V and J are TRBV12-3 or TRBV12-4 and TRBJ2-1; D remains unclear. The V and J ends lost 3 bases and 10 bases respectively, with 10 bases between them. This CDR3 is 12 amino acids long. CDR3 sequence (DNA): TGTGCCAGCAGTTTCTTTGGTGGGGAGCAGTTCTTC. Protein product: CASSFFGGEQFF.

This chain links TRBV5-1 with TRBJ2-2; D not certain. The germline V gene has CDR1 SGHRS and CDR2 YFSETQ. The CDR3 runs 15 residues. V lost 4 bases, J lost 9 bases, and 19 bases lay in between. This CDR3 reads CASSPLSLNIWELFF. CDR3 sequence (DNA): TGCGCCAGCAGCCCACTGTCGTTGAACATCTGGGAGCTGTTTTTT.

V usage is TRBV2 and J usage is TRBJ1-2; D is uncertain. The germline CDR1 and CDR2 sequences are SNHLY and FYNNEI. The CDR3 is 13 amino acids. V was cut by 7 bases and J by 1 base, with 10 bases left in between. The CDR3 DNA reads as TGTGCCAGCAACGAGGCCGATAACTATGGCTACACCTTC. As protein: CASNEADNYGYTF.

On this clonotype itself: A clone one base away is much larger, so this may be a read error. This chain joins TRBV14 and TRBJ2-3; 13 bases are a match to TRBD2. The germline V gene has CDR1 SGHDN and CDR2 FVKESK. The CDR3 has 17 amino acids. J gave up 8 bases and V 1 base, and 9 bases lay outside the gene matches. The CDR3 sequence is CASSQGLTSGRPSTQYF. The CDR3, as DNA: TGTGCCAGCAGCCAAGGGTTGACTAGCGGGAGGCCCAGTACGCAGTATTTT. Combining the CDR3 with reference TRBV14 and TRBJ2-3 gives the whole variable domain EAGVTQFPSHSVIEKGQTVTLRCDPISGHDNLYWYRRVMGKEIKFLLHFVKESKQDESGMPNNRFLAERTGGTYSTLKVQPAELEDSGVYFCASSQGLTSGRPSTQYFGPGTRLTVL.

The chain uses TRBV20-1 and TRBJ1-1; TRBD1 is a possible D gene (6 bases). The length of the CDR3 is 14 residues. V dropped 3 bases and J dropped 4 bases, with 15 bases sitting between them. The germline gives CDR1 DFQATT, CDR2 SNEGSKA (reference sequence). The CDR3 region is CSASLRGGGTEAFF. The CDR3 region has the DNA TGCAGTGCTAGCCTAAGGGGGGGAGGCACTGAAGCTTTCTTT.

This clonotype was observed at least ten times. The chain carries TRBV20-1 and TRBJ2-2; D is unresolved. CDR3 size: 12 residues. Per the germline V gene, CDR1 is DFQATT and CDR2 is SNEGSKA (reference sequence). Trimming removed 1 base from V and 6 bases from J, with 6 bases in between. CDR3: CSARGLPGELFF. The CDR3 nucleotides are TGCAGTGCTAGAGGCCTCCCCGGGGAGCTGTTTTTT.

This clonotype showed up many times. The chain recombines TRBV6-1 with TRBJ1-2, with D unresolved. V gave up 8 bases and J gave up 9 bases, with 16 bases separating them. CDR1 is MNHNS and CDR2 is SASEGT in the germline V gene. This CDR3 contains 12 residues. CDR3 protein: CASADGRTSYTF. The CDR3 DNA is TGTGCCAGCGCGGACGGGAGGACGAGCTACACCTTC.